The next 5 T cell receptor beta chains were all read from a single sample in a study of T cell repertoires in cytomegalovirus infection. A single record per CDR3 protein comes from TCRdb applying MiXCR to the reads. The sample lists about 85,000 distinct CDR3 sequences, approximately 45% occurring once. Antigens of these TCRs are unknown. The source was CD8+ T cells from cultured PBMCs, collected from culture after CMV antigen stimulation. These receptor sequences come from a human donor in good health (CMV status not recorded). Some clones in this sample may be carry-over from other donors' samples.

The sample holds one count of this clonotype. The rearrangement uses TRBV11-2 and TRBJ2-1, with 9 bases aligning to TRBD1. Germline V CDR1 and CDR2: SGHAT, FQNNGV. The length of the CDR3 is 17 residues. Trimming removed 7 bases from V and 0 bases from J; junction bases left unmatched: 10. The DNA for the CDR3 is TGTGCCAGCAAAGGACAGGGGTTGGGTAGCTCCTACAATGAGCAGTTCTTC. Translated: CASKGQGLGSSYNEQFF. Looking up the rest from reference TRBV11-2 and TRBJ2-1 gives the full variable domain: EAGVAQSPRYKIIEKRQSVAFWCNPISGHATLYWYQQILGQGPKLLIQFQNNGVVDDSQLPKDRFSAERLKGVDSTLKIQPAKLEDSAVYLCASKGQGLGSSYNEQFFGPGTRLTVL.

In its sample, this clonotype was seen many times. The V and J genes are TRBV7-8 and TRBJ2-7, with unresolved D. Per germline, CDR1 SGHVS and CDR2 FQNEAQ. The CDR3 runs 15 residues. V dropped 4 bases and J dropped 0 bases, with 13 bases sitting between them. For the CDR3, the DNA is TGTGCCAGCAGCTCCTTATTAGTCGTCTCCTACGAGCAGTACTTC. Its protein is CASSSLLVVSYEQYF. Full variable domain (outside the CDR3, taken from reference TRBV7-8 and TRBJ2-7): GAGVSQSPRYKVAKRGQDVALRCDPISGHVSLFWYQQALGQGPEFLTYFQNEAQLDKSGLPSDRFFAERPEGSVSTLKIQRTQQEDSAVYLCASSSLLVVSYEQYFGPGTRLTVT.

The chain combines TRBV9 with TRBJ1-2; 7 nucleotides match TRBD1. V lost 3 bases to trimming and J lost 8 bases; unmatched junction nucleotides: 7. The CDR3 has 13 residues. The germline V gene encodes CDR1 SGDLS and CDR2 YYNGEE. CDR3 region: CASSDDRVWGYTF. In nucleotides, the CDR3 is TGTGCCAGCAGCGATGACAGGGTTTGGGGCTACACCTTC. The full variable domain, its missing parts supplied by reference TRBV9 and TRBJ1-2, is DSGVTQTPKHLITATGQRVTLRCSPRSGDLSVYWYQQSLDQGLQFLIQYYNGEERAKGNILERFSAQQFPDLHSELNLSSLELGDSALYFCASSDDRVWGYTFGSGTRLTVV.

Only a few counts were recorded for this clonotype. This chain joins TRBV28 and TRBJ2-2; tentative D call: TRBD2 (6 bases). The CDR3 has 16 residues. Germline V gene sequence: CDR1 MDHEN, CDR2 SYDVKM. Trimming took off 2 bases at V and 6 bases at J, with 16 bases between the two ends. The CDR3 protein is CASSLILANWAGELFF. In DNA, the CDR3 is TGTGCCAGCAGTTTAATACTAGCAAATTGGGCCGGGGAGCTGTTTTTT.

This clonotype was counted a few times. This chain connects TRBV12-3 or TRBV12-4 to TRBJ1-1, with D perhaps matching TRBD1 (6 bases). The CDR3 sequence is 15 residues long. V gave up 2 bases and J gave up 6 bases, with 16 bases separating them. CDR3 sequence: CASSLLGAGLAEAFF. The CDR3 nucleotides are TGTGCCAGCAGTTTACTGGGGGCAGGGTTGGCTGAAGCTTTCTTT.